The source of this T cell receptor beta chain is a study of blood T cell repertoires in COVID-19. The recovered donors of Cohort 3 showed two negative PCRs, clearance, or symptom resolution. The V gene lost 3 bases and the J gene lost 6 bases, with 9 bases spanning the gap. CDR1 and CDR2 (germline): KGHSH, LQKENI. The CDR3 has 14 residues. Produced via immunoSEQ multiplex PCR; TCRdb's table is partial and in-frame only. The sample carries 350,000 to 400,000 clones, roughly nine tenths recorded once. The sequence came from a man younger than 35 who had recovered from COVID-19. The chain recombines TRBV18 with TRBJ1-6, with D uncertain. The sequenced sample was PBMCs or T cells enriched from blood (not recorded which). This CDR3 reads CASSPSAGNSPLHF. CDR3 sequence (DNA): TGTGCCAGCTCACCTTCGGCGGGTAATTCACCCCTCCACTTT.